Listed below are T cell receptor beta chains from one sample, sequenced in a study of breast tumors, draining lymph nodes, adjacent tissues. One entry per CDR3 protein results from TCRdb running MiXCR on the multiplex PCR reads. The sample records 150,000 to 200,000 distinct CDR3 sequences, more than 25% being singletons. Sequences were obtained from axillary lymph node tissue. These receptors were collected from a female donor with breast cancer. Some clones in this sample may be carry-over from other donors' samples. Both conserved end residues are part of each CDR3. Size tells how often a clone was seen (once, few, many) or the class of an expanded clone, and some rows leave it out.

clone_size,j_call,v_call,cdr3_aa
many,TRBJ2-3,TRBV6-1,CASSEYRRSTDTQYF
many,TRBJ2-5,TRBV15,CATSRVLRETQYF
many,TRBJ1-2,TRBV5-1,CASSKGDFDYGYTF
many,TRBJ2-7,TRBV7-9,CASSPGQGSSYEQYF
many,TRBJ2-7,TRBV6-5,CASSSSVAYEQYF
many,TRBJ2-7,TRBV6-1,CASSDLGVPREQYF
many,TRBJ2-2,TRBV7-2,CASSLGVAGELFF
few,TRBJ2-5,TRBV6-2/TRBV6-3,CASSYPNQETQYF
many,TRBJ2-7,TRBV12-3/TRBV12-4,CASSQQDRFAYEQYF
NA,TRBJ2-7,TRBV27,CASRWASYEQYF
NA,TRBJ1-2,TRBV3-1,CASSRVTGDGYTF
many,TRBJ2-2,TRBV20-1,CSARVGSTNTGELFF
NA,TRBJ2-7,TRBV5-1,CASSSVTGSSYEQYF
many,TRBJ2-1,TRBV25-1,CASSVVGSSYNEQFF
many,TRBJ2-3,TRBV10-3,CAISEGRNTDTQYF
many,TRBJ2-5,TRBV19,CASSMWMDDRGRETQYF
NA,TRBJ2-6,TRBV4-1,CASSQERGANVLTF
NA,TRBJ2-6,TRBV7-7,CASSLTNSGANVLTF
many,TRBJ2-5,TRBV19,CASSGGRTTETQYF
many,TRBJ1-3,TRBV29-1,CSVVVGNTIYF
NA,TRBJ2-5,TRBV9,CASGGAPDGAQYF
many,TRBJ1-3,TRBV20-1,CSAREEPISGNTIYF
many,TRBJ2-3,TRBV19,CASSWGQGAGTQYF
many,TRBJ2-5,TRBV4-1,CASSRPDRGETQYF
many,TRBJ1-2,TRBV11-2,CASSRNEGPWGGYTF
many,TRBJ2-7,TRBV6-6,CASSPRTGPGLAGEYEQYF
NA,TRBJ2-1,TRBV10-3,CAVSLSGTYNEQFF
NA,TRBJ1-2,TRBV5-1,CASSLTSAAPNGYTF
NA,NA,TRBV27,CASSLSGQGVRTEAFF
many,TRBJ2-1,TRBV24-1,CATGDSYNEQFF
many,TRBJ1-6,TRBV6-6,CASSYQTPENSPLHF
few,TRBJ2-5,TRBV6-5,CASSHVGGETQYF
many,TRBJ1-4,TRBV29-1,CSVEGTATNEKLFF
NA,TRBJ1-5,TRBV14,CASSQRGQGRPYEHF
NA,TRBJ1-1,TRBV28,CASSAGITEAFF
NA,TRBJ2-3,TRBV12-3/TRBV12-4,CASSYVRLQGLSTDTQYF
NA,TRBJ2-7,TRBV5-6,CASSFGRAAYEQYF
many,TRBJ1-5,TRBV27,CASSLASPGPQHF
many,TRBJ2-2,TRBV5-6,CASSLNGARNPTGELFF
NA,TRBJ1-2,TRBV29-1,CSVVLGDYGYTF
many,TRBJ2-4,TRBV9,CASSGNIAKNIQYF
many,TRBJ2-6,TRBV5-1,CASSYRAAGANVLTF
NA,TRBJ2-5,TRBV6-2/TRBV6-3,CASSVRAGETQYF
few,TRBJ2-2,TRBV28,CAAILAGATGELFF